Sequencing of this TCR beta chain was carried out in a study of blood T cell repertoires in COVID-19 (dated by TCRdb to 2018 to 2020). Notes on the research overall: Samples from collaborators originated in the United States, Italy and Spain and spanned both the acute and convalescent phases of COVID-19. The sample metadata nearly always contained a de-identified subject ID, COVID-19 status, age in years and sex. The samples were drawn from the first 160 participants of the ongoing ImmuneRACE study and from 1,254 subjects provided by 6 global collaborators. The repertoires were made available in a free public database intended to serve as a resource for research on the immune response to SARS-CoV-2. Where available, HLA class I and class II types were obtained from metadata supplied by the sample provider rather than from assay-based typing. The material from the prospective study consisted of cDNA or gDNA derived from T cells, B-cell-depleted T cells, or PBMCs. The dataset comprised deeply sampled blood TCRbeta repertoires from subjects exposed to, actively infected with, or recovered from COVID-19.

TCRbeta CDR3 regions were amplified from genomic DNA by means of the immunoSEQ Assay, a bias-controlled multiplex PCR. The published analysis was carried out like this. Within the assay, amplification of reference gene primers was used to estimate how many nucleated cells each sample contained. To quantify the absolute abundance of each unique TCRbeta CDR3 rearrangement, sequence reads were collapsed and filtered. For each sample, productive Simpson clonality was calculated as the square root of Simpson's diversity index across productive rearrangements. TCRdb retrieved this table from immuneACCESS and kept in-frame rearrangements only. Not all clones are present; in checked studies, unresolved V genes account for under half, and no reason is known for the remainder. D and trimming were read from the DNA, whereas the V and J calls and clone size are those reported in that table. This sample is represented by about 140,000 clones; about four fifths of them were singletons. The ten most abundant clones make up approximately 3.5% of the sample.

A remark on this clone: Its antigen is unknown. Base-call qualities are not available, and no considerably larger clone is one nucleotide away.

A second Seattle source provided samples from volunteer blood donors who had recovered from COVID-19. Each collaborating institution followed its own protocols to collect whole blood in K2EDTA tubes. For TCRbeta analysis, collaborator samples were shipped as frozen whole blood, as isolated PBMCs, or as DNA extracted from either sample type. The investigation overall reported the following: Clinical and demographic metadata were provided uncurated, with the amount varying by source and participant.

Sequenced input: peripheral blood. This sequence originates from a man in his 70s who had recovered from COVID-19.

The CDR3: CASSPPRVNTGELFF. The DNA sequence is given as TGTGCCAGCTCACCACCGCGCGTGAACACCGGGGAGCTGTTTTTT. Recombination connected TRBV18 to TRBJ2-2; the D segment cannot be called with confidence. V and J lose 0 bases and 1 base, and a span of 6 bases separates them. Including the terminal cysteine and phenylalanine, the CDR3 comprises 15 residues. Only the CDR3 portion is preserved as DNA: 45 bases, with reading frame beginning at the first base. CDR1 and CDR2, per the germline V gene, are KGHSH and LQKENI.